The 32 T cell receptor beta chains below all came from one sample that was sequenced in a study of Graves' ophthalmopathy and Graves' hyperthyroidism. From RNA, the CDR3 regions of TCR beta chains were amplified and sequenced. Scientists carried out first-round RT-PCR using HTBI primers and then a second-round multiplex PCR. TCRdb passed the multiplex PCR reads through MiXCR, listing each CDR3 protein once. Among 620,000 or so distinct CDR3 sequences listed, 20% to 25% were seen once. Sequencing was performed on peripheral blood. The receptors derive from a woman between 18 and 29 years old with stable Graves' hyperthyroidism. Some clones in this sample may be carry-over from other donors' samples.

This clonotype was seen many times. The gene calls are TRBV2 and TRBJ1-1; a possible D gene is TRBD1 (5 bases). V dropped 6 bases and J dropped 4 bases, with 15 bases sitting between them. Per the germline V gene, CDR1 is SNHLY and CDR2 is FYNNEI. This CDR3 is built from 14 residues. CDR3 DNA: TGTGCCAGCAGCCCCAGGGCTTTGGGCACTGAAGCTTTCTTT. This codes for CASSPRALGTEAFF.

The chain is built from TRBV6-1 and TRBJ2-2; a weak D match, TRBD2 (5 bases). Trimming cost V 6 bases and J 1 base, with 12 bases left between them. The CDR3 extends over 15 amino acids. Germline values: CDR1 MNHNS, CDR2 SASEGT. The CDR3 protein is CASREGVQNTGELFF. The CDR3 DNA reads TGTGCCAGCAGAGAGGGCGTACAGAACACCGGGGAGCTGTTTTTT.

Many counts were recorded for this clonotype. The CDR3: CASSYSEGQGRDQPQHF. The CDR3 DNA is TGTGCCAGCAGTTACTCGGAGGGACAGGGACGTGATCAGCCCCAGCATTTT. The rearrangement links TRBV6-5 to TRBJ1-5, with 9 bases aligning to TRBD1. The CDR3 is 17 residues long. Trimming at V came to 0 bases and at J to 5 bases, leaving 8 bases not matched to a gene. The V gene's germline CDR1 is MNHEY and CDR2 SVGAGI.

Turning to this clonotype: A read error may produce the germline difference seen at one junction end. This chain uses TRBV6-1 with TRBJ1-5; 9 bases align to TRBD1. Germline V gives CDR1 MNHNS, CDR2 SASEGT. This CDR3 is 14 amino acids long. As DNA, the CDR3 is TGTGCCAGCAGAACGGGACAGGGCAAACAGCCCCAGCATTTT. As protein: CASRTGQGKQPQHF.

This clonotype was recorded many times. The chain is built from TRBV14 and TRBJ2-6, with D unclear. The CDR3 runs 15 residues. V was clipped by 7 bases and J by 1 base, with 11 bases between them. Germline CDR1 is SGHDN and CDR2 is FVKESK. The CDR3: CASNPLGSGANVLTF. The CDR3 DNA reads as TGTGCCAGCAACCCCTTAGGGTCTGGGGCCAACGTCCTGACTTTC. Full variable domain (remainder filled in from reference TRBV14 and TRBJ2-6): EAGVTQFPSHSVIEKGQTVTLRCDPISGHDNLYWYRRVMGKEIKFLLHFVKESKQDESGMPNNRFLAERTGGTYSTLKVQPAELEDSGVYFCASNPLGSGANVLTFGAGSRLTVL.

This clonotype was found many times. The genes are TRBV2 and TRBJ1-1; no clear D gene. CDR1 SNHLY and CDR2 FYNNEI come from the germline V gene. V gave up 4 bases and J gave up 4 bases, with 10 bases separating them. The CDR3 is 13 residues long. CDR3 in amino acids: CASSGQLGTEAFF. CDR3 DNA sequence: TGTGCCAGCAGTGGGCAGCTAGGCACTGAAGCTTTCTTT.

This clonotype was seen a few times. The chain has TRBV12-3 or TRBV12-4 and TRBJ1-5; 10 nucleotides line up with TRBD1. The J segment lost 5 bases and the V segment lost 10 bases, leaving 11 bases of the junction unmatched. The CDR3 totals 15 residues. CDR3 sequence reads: CATTRTGGNYQPQHF. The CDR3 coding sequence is TGTGCCACCACCCGGACAGGGGGTAATTATCAGCCCCAGCATTTT.

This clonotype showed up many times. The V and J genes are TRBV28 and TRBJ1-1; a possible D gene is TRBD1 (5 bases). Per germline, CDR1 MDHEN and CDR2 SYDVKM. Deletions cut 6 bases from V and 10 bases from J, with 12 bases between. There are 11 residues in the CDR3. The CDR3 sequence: CASRSGVGAFF. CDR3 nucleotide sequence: TGTGCCAGCAGGTCGGGGGTTGGAGCTTTCTTT.

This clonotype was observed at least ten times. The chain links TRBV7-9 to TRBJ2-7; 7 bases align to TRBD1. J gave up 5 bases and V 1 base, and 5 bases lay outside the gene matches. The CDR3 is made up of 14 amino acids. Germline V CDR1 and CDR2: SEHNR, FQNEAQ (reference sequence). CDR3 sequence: CASSLEQGSHEQYF. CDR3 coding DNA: TGTGCCAGCAGCTTAGAACAGGGGTCCCACGAGCAGTACTTC.

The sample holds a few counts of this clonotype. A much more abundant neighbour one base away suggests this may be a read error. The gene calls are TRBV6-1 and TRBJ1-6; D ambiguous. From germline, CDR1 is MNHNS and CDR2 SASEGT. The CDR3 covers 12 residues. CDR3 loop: CASRGHNSHLHF. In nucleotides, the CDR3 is TGTGCCAGCAGGGGTCATAATTCACACCTCCACTTT.

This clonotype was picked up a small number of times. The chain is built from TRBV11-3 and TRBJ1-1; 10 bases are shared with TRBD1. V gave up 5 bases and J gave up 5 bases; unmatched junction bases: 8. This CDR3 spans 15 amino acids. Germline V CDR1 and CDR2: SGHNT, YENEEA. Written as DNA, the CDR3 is TGTGCCAGCAGCCTGGGACAGGGGTTTGGGACTGAAGCTTTCTTT. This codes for CASSLGQGFGTEAFF.

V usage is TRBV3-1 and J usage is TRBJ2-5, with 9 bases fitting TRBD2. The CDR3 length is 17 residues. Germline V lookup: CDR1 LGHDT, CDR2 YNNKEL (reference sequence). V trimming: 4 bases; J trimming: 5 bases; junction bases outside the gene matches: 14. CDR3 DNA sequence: TGTGCCAGCAGCCCCACCCAATGGCGGGGGGGCCGGGAGACCCAGTACTTC. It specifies CASSPTQWRGGRETQYF.

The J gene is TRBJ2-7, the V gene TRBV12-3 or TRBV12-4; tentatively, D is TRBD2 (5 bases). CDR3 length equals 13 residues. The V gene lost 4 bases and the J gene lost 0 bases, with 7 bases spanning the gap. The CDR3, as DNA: TGTGCCAGCAGTTCTAGCTTCTCCTACGAGCAGTACTTC. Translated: CASSSSFSYEQYF.

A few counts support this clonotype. Here the CDR3 reads CASSTGLQSSYEQYF. CDR3 bases: TGTGCCAGTAGTACGGGACTCCAGAGCTCCTACGAGCAGTACTTC. V gene TRBV19 combines with J gene TRBJ2-7; D may be TRBD2 (6 bases). Deletions cut 4 bases from V and 0 bases from J, with 13 bases between. Looked up from germline, CDR1 is LNHDA and CDR2 is SQIVND (reference sequence). The CDR3 is 15 residues long.

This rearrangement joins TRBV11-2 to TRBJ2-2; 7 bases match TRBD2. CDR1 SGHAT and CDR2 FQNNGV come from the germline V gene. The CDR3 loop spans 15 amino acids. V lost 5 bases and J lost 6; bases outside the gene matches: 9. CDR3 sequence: CASSPSEGLPGELFF. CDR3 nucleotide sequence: TGTGCCAGCAGCCCGTCGGAGGGACTACCCGGGGAGCTGTTTTTT.

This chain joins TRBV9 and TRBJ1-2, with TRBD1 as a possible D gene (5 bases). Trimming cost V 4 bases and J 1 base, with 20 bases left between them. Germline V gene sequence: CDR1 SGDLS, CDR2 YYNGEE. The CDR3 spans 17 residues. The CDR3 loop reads CASSPGHGYIFNYGYTF. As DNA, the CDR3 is TGTGCCAGCAGCCCCGGACATGGATATATCTTTAACTATGGCTACACCTTC.

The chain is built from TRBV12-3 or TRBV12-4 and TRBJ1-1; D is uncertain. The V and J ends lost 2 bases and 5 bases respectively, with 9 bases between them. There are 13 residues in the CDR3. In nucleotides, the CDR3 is TGTGCCAGCAGTTTACAACGAAGGACTGAAGCTTTCTTT. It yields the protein CASSLQRRTEAFF.

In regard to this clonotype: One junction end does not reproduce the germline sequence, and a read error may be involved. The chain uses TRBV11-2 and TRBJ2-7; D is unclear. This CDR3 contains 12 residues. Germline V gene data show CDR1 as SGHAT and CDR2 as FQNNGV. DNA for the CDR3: TGTGCCAGCAGCTTATCGGGCTACGAGCGGTACTTC. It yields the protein CASSLSGYERYF.

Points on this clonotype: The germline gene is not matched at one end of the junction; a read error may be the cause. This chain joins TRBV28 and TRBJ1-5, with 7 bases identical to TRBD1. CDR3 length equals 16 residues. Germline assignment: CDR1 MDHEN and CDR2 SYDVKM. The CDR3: CASTPGGRGSYQPQHF. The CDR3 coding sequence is TGTGCCAGCACCCCAGGGGGGAGGGGCAGCTATCAGCCTCAGCATTTT.

The CDR3 is CASSDEARGSGNTIYF. CDR3 DNA sequence: TGTGCCAGCAGTGACGAGGCCAGGGGATCCGGAAACACCATATATTTT. The chain combines TRBV2 with TRBJ1-3; perhaps TRBD1 as D (6 bases). V shed 3 bases and J shed 4 bases, with 16 bases lying between them. The CDR3 covers 16 residues. CDR1 and CDR2 from the germline V gene are SNHLY and FYNNEI.

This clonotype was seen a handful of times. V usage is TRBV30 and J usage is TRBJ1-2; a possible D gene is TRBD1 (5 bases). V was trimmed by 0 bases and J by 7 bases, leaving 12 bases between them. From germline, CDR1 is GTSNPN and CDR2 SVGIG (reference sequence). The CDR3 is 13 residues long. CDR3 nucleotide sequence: TGTGCCTGGAGTGTACTGGGGGATGGTGGCTACACCTTC. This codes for CAWSVLGDGGYTF.

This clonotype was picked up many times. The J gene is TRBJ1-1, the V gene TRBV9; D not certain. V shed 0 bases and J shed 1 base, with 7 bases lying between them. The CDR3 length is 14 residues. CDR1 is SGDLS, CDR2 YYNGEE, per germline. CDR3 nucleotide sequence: TGTGCCAGCAGCGTAGAAAAAACGAACACTGAAGCTTTCTTT. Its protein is CASSVEKTNTEAFF.

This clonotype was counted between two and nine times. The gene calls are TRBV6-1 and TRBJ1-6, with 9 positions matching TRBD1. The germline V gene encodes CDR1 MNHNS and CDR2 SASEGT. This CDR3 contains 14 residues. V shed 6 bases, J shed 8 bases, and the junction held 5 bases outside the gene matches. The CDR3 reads CASSPTGGDSPLHF. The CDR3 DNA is TGTGCCAGCAGCCCAACAGGGGGCGATTCACCCCTCCACTTT.

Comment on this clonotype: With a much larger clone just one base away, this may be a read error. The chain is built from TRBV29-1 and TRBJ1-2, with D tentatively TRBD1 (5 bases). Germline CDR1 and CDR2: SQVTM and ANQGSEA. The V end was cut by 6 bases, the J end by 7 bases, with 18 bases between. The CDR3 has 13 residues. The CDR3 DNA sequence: TGCAGCGTCGCAACAAGGGGCGCGAGTGGCTACACCTTC. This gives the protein CSVATRGASGYTF.

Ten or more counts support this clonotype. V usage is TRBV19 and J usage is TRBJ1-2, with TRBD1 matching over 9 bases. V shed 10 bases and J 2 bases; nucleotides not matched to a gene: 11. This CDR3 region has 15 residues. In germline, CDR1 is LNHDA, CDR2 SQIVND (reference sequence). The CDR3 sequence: CATVGRDRANYGYTF. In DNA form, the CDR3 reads TGTGCCACCGTTGGCCGGGACAGGGCCAACTATGGCTACACCTTC.

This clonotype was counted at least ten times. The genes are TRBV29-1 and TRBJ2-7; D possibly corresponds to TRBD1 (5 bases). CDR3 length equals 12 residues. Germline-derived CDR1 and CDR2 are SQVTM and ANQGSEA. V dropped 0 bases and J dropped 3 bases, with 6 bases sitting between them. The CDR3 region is CSVEDRGYEQYF. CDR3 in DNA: TGCAGCGTTGAAGATAGGGGCTACGAGCAGTACTTC.

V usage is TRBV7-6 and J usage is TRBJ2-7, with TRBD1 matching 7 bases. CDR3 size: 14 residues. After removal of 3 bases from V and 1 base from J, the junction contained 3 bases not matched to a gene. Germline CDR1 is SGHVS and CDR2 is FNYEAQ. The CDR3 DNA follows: TGTGCCAGCAGCTTGTCACAGGGGTCCTACGAGCAGTACTTC. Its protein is CASSLSQGSYEQYF.

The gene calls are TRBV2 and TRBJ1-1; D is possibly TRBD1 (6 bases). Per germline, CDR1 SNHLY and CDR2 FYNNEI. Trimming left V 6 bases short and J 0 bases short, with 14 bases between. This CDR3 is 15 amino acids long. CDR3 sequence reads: CASSKSQGLNTEAFF. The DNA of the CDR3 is TGTGCCAGCAGCAAGAGCCAGGGGCTGAACACTGAAGCTTTCTTT.

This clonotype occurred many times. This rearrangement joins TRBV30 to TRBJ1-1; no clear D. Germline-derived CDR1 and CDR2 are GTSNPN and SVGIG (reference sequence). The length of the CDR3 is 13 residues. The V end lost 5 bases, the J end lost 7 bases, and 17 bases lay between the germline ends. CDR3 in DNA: TGTGCCTGGGCTCTACTCCTGCAGAGTGAAGCTTTCTTT. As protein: CAWALLLQSEAFF.

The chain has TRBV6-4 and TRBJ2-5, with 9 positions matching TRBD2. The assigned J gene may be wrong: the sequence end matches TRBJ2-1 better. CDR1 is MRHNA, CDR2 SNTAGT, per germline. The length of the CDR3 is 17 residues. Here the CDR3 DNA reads TGTGCCAGCAGTGCAGAGCGGGGGGCCAATTCCTACAATGAGCAGTTCTTC. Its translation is CASSAERGANSYNEQFF.

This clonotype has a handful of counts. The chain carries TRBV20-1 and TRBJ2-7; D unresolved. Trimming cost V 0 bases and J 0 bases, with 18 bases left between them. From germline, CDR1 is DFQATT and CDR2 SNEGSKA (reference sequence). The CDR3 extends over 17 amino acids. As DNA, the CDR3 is TGCAGTGCTAGAGATTGGGGAACGTACTCGACCTCCTACGAGCAGTACTTC. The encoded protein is CSARDWGTYSTSYEQYF.

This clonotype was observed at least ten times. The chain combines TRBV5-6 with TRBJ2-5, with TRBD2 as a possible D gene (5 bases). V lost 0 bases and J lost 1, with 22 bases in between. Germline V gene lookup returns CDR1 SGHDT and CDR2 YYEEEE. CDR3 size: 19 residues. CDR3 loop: CASSLVFVELVRAQETQYF. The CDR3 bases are TGTGCCAGCAGCTTGGTGTTCGTTGAGCTAGTGAGGGCCCAAGAGACCCAGTACTTC.